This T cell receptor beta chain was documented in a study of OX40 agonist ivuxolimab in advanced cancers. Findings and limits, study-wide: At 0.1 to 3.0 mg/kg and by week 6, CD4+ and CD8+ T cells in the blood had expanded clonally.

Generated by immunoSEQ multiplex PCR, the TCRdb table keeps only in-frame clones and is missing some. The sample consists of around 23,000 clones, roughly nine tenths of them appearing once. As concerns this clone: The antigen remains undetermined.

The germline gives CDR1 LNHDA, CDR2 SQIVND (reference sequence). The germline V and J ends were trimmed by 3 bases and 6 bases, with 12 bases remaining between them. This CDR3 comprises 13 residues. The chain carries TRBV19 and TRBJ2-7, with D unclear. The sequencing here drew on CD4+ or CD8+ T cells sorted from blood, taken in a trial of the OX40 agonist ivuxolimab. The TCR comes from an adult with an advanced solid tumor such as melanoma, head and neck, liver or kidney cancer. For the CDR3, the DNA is TGTGCCAGTAGTATTGGCAGTCTGTTCGAGCAGTACTTC. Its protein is CASSIGSLFEQYF.